These 9 T cell receptor beta chains share one sample of origin, sequenced in a study of glioma-infiltrating T cells. Using RNA template, CDR3s of TCR alpha and beta were amplified with iRepertoire arm-PCR. TCRdb reprocessed the multiplex PCR reads with MiXCR, giving one entry per CDR3 protein. The data hold fewer than 7,500 distinct CDR3 sequences, with 35% to 50% observed a single time. Source material: glioma tissue, nonneoplastic brain tissue, or PBMCs (not recorded which). The source is a human donor with low-grade glioma or glioblastoma, undergoing nonglioma brain surgery, or in good health (not recorded which).

At least ten counts were recorded for this clonotype. This chain joins TRBV12-3 or TRBV12-4 and TRBJ1-5, with unresolved D. V gave up 6 bases and J gave up 4 bases, with 13 bases separating them. The CDR3 is made up of 14 amino acids. The DNA for the CDR3 is TGTGCCAGCAGCCTACACATAGGGAATCAGCCCCAGCATTTT. It specifies CASSLHIGNQPQHF.

This clonotype was found many times. The chain has TRBV29-1 and TRBJ1-1, with 10 nucleotides matching TRBD1. Germline V gene sequence: CDR1 SQVTM, CDR2 ANQGSEA. V dropped 4 bases and J dropped 5; count of bases not matched to a gene: 4. CDR3 length: 13 amino acids. CDR3 residues: CSVGTGGNTEAFF. As DNA, the CDR3 is TGCAGCGTTGGGACAGGGGGGAATACTGAAGCTTTCTTT.

Relative to its sample, this clonotype is medium-sized. This chain joins TRBV18 and TRBJ1-2, with 7 bases aligning to TRBD1. Germline V CDR1 and CDR2: KGHSH, LQKENI. Trimming cost V 3 bases and J 4 bases; bases outside gene matches: 8. CDR3 size: 15 residues. The CDR3 nucleotides are TGTGCCAGCTCACCTGACAGGGAGGGGCTCTATGGCTACACCTTC. The encoded protein is CASSPDREGLYGYTF.

About this clonotype: This may come from a read error, since a much larger clone is one base off. This chain connects TRBV12-3 or TRBV12-4 to TRBJ2-2; D might be TRBD2 (6 bases). This CDR3 region has 15 residues. The CDR3 is CASSFNPLNTGGLFF. Here the CDR3 DNA reads TGTGCCAGCAGTTTTAATCCCCTTAACACCGGGGGGCTGTTTTTT.

By its share, this clonotype is medium-sized. The rearrangement uses TRBV28 and TRBJ2-3; 10 positions agree with TRBD2. After removal of 5 bases from V and 4 bases from J, the junction contained 6 bases not matched to a gene. Germline CDR1 reads MDHEN; CDR2 reads SYDVKM. This CDR3 contains 15 residues. This chain's CDR3 is CASSQGLARADTQYF. In DNA, the CDR3 is TGTGCCAGCAGTCAGGGACTAGCGAGAGCAGATACGCAGTATTTT.

This clonotype occurred many times. The rearrangement joins TRBV28 to TRBJ2-7; 12 positions agree with TRBD2. Unmatched junction bases numbered 4, after V lost 5 bases and J lost 2 bases. Germline lookup yields CDR1 MDHEN and CDR2 SYDVKM. CDR3 length equals 15 residues. This CDR3 reads CASSQLAGGAYEQYF. The CDR3 DNA reads as TGTGCCAGCAGTCAACTAGCGGGAGGCGCCTACGAGCAGTACTTC. The full variable domain, its missing parts supplied by reference TRBV28 and TRBJ2-7, is DVKVTQSSRYLVKRTGEKVFLECVQDMDHENMFWYRQDPGLGLRLIYFSYDVKMKEKGDIPEGYSVSREKKERFSLILESASTNQTSMYLCASSQLAGGAYEQYFGPGTRLTVT.

This clonotype has a count of ten or more. V and J are TRBV19 and TRBJ2-2; D is possibly TRBD1 (6 bases). The CDR3 covers 14 residues. The V gene's germline CDR1 is LNHDA and CDR2 SQIVND (reference sequence). V lost 6 bases and J 4 bases, leaving 12 bases between the germline ends. The CDR3 sequence is CASRTGLPTGELFF. CDR3 DNA: TGTGCCAGTAGGACAGGTCTCCCCACCGGGGAGCTGTTTTTT. The entire variable domain, with the rest obtained from reference TRBV19 and TRBJ2-2, is as follows: DGGITQSPKYLFRKEGQNVTLSCEQNLNHDAMYWYRQDPGQGLRLIYYSQIVNDFQKGDIAEGYSVSREKKESFPLTVTSAQKNPTAFYLCASRTGLPTGELFFGEGSRLTVL.

This clonotype counts as medium-sized. This chain uses TRBV24-1 with TRBJ2-1; 7 bases agree with TRBD1. Germline trimming cut 2 bases from V and 6 bases from J; bases unmatched to any gene: 0. From germline, CDR1 is KGHDR and CDR2 SFDVKD. CDR3 length: 13 residues. The CDR3 DNA reads as TGTGCCACCAGTGATTACAGGGGCAATGAGCAGTTCTTC. Protein sequence: CATSDYRGNEQFF.

The chain carries TRBV7-2 and TRBJ2-1; the match to TRBD2 covers 12 bases. Trimming took 3 bases from V and 7 from J; bases not matched to a gene: 4. Germline CDR1 and CDR2: SGHTA and FQGNSA. This CDR3 is 15 amino acids long. CDR3 sequence (DNA): TGTGCCAGCAGCTTTCTAGCGGGAGGGAGGAATGAGCAGTTCTTC. Its protein product is CASSFLAGGRNEQFF.